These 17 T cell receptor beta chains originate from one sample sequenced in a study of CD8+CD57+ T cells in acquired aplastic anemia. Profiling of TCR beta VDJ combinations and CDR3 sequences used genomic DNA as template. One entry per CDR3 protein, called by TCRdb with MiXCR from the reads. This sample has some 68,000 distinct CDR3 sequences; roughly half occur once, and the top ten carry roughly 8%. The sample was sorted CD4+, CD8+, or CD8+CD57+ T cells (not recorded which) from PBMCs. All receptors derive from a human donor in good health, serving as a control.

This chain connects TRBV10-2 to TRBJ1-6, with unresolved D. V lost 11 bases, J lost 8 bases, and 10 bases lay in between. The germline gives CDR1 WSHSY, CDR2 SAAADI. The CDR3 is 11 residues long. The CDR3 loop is CAAGGDSPLHF. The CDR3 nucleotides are TGCGCCGCGGGTGGGGATTCACCCCTCCACTTT.

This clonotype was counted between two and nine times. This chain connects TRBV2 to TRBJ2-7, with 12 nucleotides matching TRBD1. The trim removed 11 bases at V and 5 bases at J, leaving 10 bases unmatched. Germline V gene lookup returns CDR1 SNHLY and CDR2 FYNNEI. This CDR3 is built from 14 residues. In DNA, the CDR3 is TGTGCCTGCAAGAGGGGGACAGGGGGCGACGAGCAGTACTTC. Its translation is CACKRGTGGDEQYF.

CDR3 in DNA: TGTGCCAGCAGCTCGACTAGCGGTGAGACCCAGTACTTC. As protein: CASSSTSGETQYF. This sequence joins TRBV5-6 and TRBJ2-5, with TRBD2 matching 9 bases. After removal of 3 bases from V and 5 bases from J, the junction contained 2 bases not matched to a gene. Germline V lookup: CDR1 SGHDT, CDR2 YYEEEE. This CDR3 is 13 amino acids long. Drawing the rest from reference TRBV5-6 and TRBJ2-5, the complete variable domain is DAGVTQSPTHLIKTRGQQVTLRCSPKSGHDTVSWYQQALGQGPQFIFQYYEEEERQRGNFPDRFSGHQFPNYSSELNVNALLLGDSALYLCASSSTSGETQYFGPGTRLLVL.

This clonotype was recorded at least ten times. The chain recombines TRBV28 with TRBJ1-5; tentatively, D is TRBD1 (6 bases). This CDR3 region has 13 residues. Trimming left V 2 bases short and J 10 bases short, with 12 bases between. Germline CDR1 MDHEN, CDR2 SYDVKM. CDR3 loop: CASSLIPGHPQHF. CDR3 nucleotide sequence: TGTGCCAGCAGTTTAATACCGGGACACCCCCAGCATTTT.

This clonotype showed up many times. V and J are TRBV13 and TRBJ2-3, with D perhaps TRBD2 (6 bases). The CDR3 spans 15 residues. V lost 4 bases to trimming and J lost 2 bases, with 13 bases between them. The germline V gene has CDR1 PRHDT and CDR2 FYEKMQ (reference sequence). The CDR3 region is CASSSRRGSTDTQYF. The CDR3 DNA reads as TGTGCCAGCAGCTCCCGGAGGGGTTCCACAGATACGCAGTATTTT.

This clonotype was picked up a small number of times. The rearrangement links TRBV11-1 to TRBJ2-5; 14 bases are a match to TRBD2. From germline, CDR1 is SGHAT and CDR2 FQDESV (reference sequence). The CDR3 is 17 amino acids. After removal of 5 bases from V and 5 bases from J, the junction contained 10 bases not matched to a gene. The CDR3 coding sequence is TGTGCCAGCAGCCATCCTATGACTAGCGGGAGGGATGAGACCCAGTACTTC. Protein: CASSHPMTSGRDETQYF.

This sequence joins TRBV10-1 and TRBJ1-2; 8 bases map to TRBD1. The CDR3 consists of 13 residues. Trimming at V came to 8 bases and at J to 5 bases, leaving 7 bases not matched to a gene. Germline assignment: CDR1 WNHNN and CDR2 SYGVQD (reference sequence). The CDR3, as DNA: TGCGCCAGCTTGACAGGGGCGAGTTATGGCTACACCTTC. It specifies CASLTGASYGYTF.

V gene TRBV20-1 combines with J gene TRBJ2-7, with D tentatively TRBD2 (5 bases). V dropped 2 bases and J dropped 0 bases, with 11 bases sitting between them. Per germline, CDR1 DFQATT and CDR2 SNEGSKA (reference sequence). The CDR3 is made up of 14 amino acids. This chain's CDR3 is CSARFGGSSYEQYF. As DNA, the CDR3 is TGCAGTGCTAGATTTGGCGGGTCCTCCTACGAGCAGTACTTC.

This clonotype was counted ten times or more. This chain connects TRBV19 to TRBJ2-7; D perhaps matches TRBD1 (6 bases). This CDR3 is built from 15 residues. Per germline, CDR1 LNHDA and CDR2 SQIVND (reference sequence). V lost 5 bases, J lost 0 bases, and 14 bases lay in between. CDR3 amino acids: CASSLRQDYSYEQYF. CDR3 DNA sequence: TGTGCCAGTAGTCTTAGACAGGATTACTCCTACGAGCAGTACTTC.

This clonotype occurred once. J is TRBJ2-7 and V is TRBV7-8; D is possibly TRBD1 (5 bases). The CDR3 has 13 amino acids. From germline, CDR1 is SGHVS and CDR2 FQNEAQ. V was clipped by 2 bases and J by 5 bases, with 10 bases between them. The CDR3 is CASSLTRGHEQYF. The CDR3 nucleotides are TGTGCCAGCAGCTTAACAAGGGGCCACGAGCAGTACTTC.

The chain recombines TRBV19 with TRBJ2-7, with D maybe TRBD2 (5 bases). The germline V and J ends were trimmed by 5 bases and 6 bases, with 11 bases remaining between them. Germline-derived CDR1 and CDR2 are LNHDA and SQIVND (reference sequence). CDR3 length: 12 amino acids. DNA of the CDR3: TGTGCCAGTAGTTCAGTACTAGGCGAGCAGTACTTC. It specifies CASSSVLGEQYF.

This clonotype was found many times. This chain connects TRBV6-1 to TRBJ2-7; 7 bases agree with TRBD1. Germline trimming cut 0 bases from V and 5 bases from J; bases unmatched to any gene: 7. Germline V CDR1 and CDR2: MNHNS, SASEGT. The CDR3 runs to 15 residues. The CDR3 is CASSEALSGGDEQYF. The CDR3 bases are TGTGCCAGCAGTGAAGCGCTTTCAGGGGGAGACGAGCAGTACTTC.

The CDR3 coding sequence is TGTGCCAGCAGTGACAGGGGTGAAAACACCATATATTTT. Its protein is CASSDRGENTIYF. The chain uses TRBV2 and TRBJ1-3, with a possible D match to TRBD1 (6 bases). CDR1 SNHLY and CDR2 FYNNEI come from the germline V gene. The CDR3 loop spans 13 amino acids. Trimming removed 3 bases from V and 6 bases from J, with 9 bases in between. The full variable domain, in which reference TRBV2 and TRBJ1-3 provide the parts outside the CDR3, is EPEVTQTPSHQVTQMGQEVILRCVPISNHLYFYWYRQILGQKVEFLVSFYNNEISEKSEIFDDQFSVERPDGSNFTLKIRSTKLEDSAMYFCASSDRGENTIYFGEGSWLTVV.

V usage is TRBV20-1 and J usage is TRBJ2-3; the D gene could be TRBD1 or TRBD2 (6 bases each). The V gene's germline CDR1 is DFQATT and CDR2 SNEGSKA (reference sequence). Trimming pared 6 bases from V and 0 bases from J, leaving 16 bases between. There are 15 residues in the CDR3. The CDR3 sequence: CSANGGGVSTDTQYF. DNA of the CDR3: TGCAGTGCGAACGGGGGCGGGGTTAGCACAGATACGCAGTATTTT.

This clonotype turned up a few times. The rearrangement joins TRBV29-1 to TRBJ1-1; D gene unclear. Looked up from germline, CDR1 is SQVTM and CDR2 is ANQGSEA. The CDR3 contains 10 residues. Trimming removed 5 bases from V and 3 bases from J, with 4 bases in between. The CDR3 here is CSVIDTEAFF. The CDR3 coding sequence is TGCAGCGTTATTGACACTGAAGCTTTCTTT.

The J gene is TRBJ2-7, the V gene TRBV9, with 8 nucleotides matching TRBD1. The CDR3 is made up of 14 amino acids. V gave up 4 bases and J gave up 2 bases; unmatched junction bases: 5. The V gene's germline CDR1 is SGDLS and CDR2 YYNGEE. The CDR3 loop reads CASSPRTGPYEQYF. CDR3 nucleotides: TGTGCCAGCAGCCCCCGGACAGGGCCCTACGAGCAGTACTTC.

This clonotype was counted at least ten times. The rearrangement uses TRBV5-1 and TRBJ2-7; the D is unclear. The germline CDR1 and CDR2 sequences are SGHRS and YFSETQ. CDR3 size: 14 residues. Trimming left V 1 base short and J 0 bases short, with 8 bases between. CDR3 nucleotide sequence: TGCGCCAGCAGCTTGCACGGCAGCTCCTACGAGCAGTACTTC. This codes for CASSLHGSSYEQYF.